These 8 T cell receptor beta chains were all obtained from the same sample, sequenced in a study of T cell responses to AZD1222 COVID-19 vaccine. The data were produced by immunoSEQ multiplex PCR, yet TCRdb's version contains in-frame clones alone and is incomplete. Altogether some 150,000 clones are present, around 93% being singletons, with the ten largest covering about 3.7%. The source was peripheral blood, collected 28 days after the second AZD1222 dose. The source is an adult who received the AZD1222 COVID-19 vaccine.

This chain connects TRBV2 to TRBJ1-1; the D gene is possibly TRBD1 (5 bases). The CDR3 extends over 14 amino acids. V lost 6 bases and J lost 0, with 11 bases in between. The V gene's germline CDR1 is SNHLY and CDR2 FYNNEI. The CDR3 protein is CASSPGLLNTEAFF. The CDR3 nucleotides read TGTGCCAGCAGCCCGGGACTGTTGAACACTGAAGCTTTCTTT.

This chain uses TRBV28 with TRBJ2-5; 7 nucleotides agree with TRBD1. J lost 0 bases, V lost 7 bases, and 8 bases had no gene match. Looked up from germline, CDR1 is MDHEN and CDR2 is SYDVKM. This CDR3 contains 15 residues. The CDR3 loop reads CASTRMGQYQETQYF. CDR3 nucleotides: TGTGCCAGCACCCGCATGGGACAGTACCAAGAGACCCAGTACTTC.

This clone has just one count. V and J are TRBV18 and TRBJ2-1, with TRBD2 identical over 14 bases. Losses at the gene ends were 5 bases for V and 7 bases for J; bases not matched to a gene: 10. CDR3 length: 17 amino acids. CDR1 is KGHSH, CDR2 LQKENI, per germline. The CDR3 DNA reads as TGTGCCAGCTCAGCATGGCCGGGACTAGCGGGAGTTAATGAGCAGTTCTTC. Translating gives CASSAWPGLAGVNEQFF.

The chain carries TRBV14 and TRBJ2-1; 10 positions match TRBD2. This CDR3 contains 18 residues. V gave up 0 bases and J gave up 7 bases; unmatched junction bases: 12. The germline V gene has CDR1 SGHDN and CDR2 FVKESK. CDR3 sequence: CASSQDWLTSGTTNEQFF. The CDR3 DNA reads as TGTGCCAGCAGCCAAGATTGGCTAACTAGCGGGACCACGAATGAGCAGTTCTTC.

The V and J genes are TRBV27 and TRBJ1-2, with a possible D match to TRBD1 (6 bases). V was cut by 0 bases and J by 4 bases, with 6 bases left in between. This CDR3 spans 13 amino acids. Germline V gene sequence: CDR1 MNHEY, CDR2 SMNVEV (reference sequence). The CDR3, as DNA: TGTGCCAGCAGTTTATCGACAGGCTATGGCTACACCTTC. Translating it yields CASSLSTGYGYTF.

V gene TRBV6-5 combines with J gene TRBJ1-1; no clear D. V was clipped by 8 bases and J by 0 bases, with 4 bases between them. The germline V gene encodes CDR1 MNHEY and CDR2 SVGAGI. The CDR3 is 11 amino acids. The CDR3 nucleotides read TGTGCCAGCCTTATGAACACTGAAGCTTTCTTT. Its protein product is CASLMNTEAFF.

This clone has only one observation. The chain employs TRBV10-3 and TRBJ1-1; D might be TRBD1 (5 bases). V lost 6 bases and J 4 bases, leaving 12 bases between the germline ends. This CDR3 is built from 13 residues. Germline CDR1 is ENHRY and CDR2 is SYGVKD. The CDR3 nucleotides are TGTGCCATCAGCTCTGGGACGGTCACTGAAGCTTTCTTT. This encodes CAISSGTVTEAFF.

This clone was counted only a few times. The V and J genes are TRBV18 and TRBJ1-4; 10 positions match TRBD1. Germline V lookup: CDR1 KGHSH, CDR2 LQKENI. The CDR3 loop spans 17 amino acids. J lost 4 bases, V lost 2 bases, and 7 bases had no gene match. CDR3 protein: CASSPFDRGLINEKLFF. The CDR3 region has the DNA TGTGCCAGCTCACCATTCGACAGGGGGCTTATTAATGAAAAACTGTTTTTT.